This TCR beta chain was obtained from a study of human T cells and chemical hapten exposure. Turning to the study itself: TCR yields differed between samples (mainly from small differences in pooled library volume).

In the library, unique molecular identifiers were attached to individual cDNA molecules. Per the original methods: Samples held a median of around 92,000 TCRs, range about 23,224–750,000. TCRdb redid the calling of the 5' RACE reads with MiXCR, one entry per CDR3 protein. The V and J calls and clone size are TCRdb's, not the authors'. The table includes approximately 80,000 distinct CDR3 sequences, approximately 15% detected once. Unfractionated whole blood yielded the extracted total RNA. The CDR3 length is 14 residues. CDR1 and CDR2 (germline): SGHRS, YFSETQ. Losses at the gene ends were 7 bases for V and 4 bases for J; bases not matched to a gene: 8. This clonotype was detected a few times.

The chain employs TRBV5-1 and TRBJ2-1, with 7 nucleotides matching TRBD1. The sequence was obtained from a female donor in good health. This chain's CDR3 is CASGTGEAYNEQFF. The CDR3 DNA reads TGCGCCAGCGGTACAGGGGAAGCTTACAATGAGCAGTTCTTC.